Listed below are T cell receptor beta chains from one sample, sequenced in a study of T-cell memory formation after mild COVID-19. TCRdb reprocessed the 5' RACE reads via MiXCR and lists one record per CDR3 protein. Of about 600,000 distinct CDR3 sequences detected, roughly 21% appear once; the ten largest clones hold around 7.7%. What was sequenced was PBMCs or a T cell subset sorted from them (not recorded which). The receptor source for this set is an adult woman who had mild COVID-19 (a few samples of this study predate the infection). Cell type and time point are not known. CDR3s include the opening cysteine and the closing phenylalanine or tryptophan. Fields, in order: CDR3 length, V gene, J gene, clone size, D gene, CDR3 protein, CDR3 DNA. The D gene is left open where the match is weak. Expanded clones get a size class; other rows say once, few or many, or leave the size out.

cdr3_length: 11
v_call: TRBV4-1
j_call: TRBJ2-4
clone_size: .
d_call: .
cdr3_aa: CASSQGLVQYF
cdr3_nt: TGCGCCAGCAGCCAAGGACTAGTTCAGTACTTC

cdr3_length: 16
v_call: TRBV27
j_call: TRBJ2-4
clone_size: .
d_call: .
cdr3_aa: CASSPKTRVWRNIQYF
cdr3_nt: TGTGCCAGCAGTCCGAAGACGCGGGTGTGGAGAAACATTCAGTACTTC

cdr3_length: 12
v_call: TRBV10-3
j_call: TRBJ2-2
clone_size: .
d_call: .
cdr3_aa: CAISGNSGELFF
cdr3_nt: TGTGCCATCAGTGGAAATTCCGGGGAGCTGTTTTTT

cdr3_length: 15
v_call: TRBV9
j_call: TRBJ2-5
clone_size: once
d_call: .
cdr3_aa: CASSSDGWGGETQYF
cdr3_nt: TGTGCCAGCAGCTCCGACGGATGGGGCGGGGAGACCCAGTACTTC

cdr3_length: 17
v_call: TRBV11-2
j_call: TRBJ2-3
clone_size: few
d_call: TRBD1
cdr3_aa: CASSLVPGTGGTDTQYF
cdr3_nt: TGTGCCAGCAGCTTAGTTCCCGGGACAGGGGGCACAGATACGCAGTATTTT

cdr3_length: 14
v_call: TRBV7-2
j_call: TRBJ2-5
clone_size: few
d_call: .
cdr3_aa: CASSLEFRGETQYF
cdr3_nt: TGTGCCAGCAGCTTAGAATTCCGGGGGGAGACCCAGTACTTC

cdr3_length: 12
v_call: TRBV2
j_call: TRBJ2-7
clone_size: .
d_call: TRBD2
cdr3_aa: CASRETSGSNYF
cdr3_nt: TGTGCCAGCAGAGAGACTAGCGGGAGTAACTACTTC

cdr3_length: 16
v_call: TRBV7-9
j_call: TRBJ2-7
clone_size: .
d_call: .
cdr3_aa: CASSTTYRTASYEQYF
cdr3_nt: TGTGCCAGCAGCACTACGTACAGGACAGCCTCCTACGAGCAGTACTTC

cdr3_length: 12
v_call: TRBV7-9
j_call: TRBJ2-4
clone_size: .
d_call: .
cdr3_aa: CASSVTRDIQYF
cdr3_nt: TGTGCCAGCAGCGTCACTCGGGACATTCAGTACTTC

cdr3_length: 16
v_call: TRBV7-2
j_call: TRBJ1-1
clone_size: many
d_call: .
cdr3_aa: CASSLATLGRNTEAFF
cdr3_nt: TGTGCCAGCAGCTTAGCAACACTAGGGAGGAACACTGAAGCTTTCTTT

cdr3_length: 15
v_call: TRBV5-1
j_call: TRBJ2-1
clone_size: .
d_call: TRBD2
cdr3_aa: CASSLAAGGPAEQFF
cdr3_nt: TGCGCCAGCAGCTTGGCTGCGGGAGGTCCCGCTGAGCAGTTCTTC

cdr3_length: 16
v_call: TRBV5-1
j_call: TRBJ2-4
clone_size: few
d_call: TRBD2
cdr3_aa: CASSPGGTLAKNIQYF
cdr3_nt: TGCGCCAGCAGCCCGGGGGGGACCCTAGCCAAAAACATTCAGTACTTC

cdr3_length: 13
v_call: TRBV5-1
j_call: TRBJ1-1
clone_size: .
d_call: .
cdr3_aa: CASSLGYDTEAFF
cdr3_nt: TGCGCCAGCAGCTTGGGATATGACACTGAAGCTTTCTTT

cdr3_length: 15
v_call: TRBV6-1
j_call: TRBJ2-1
clone_size: few
d_call: .
cdr3_aa: CASSQSLGRLYEQFF
cdr3_nt: TGTGCCAGCAGCCAGTCGCTGGGCAGATTATATGAGCAGTTCTTC

cdr3_length: 14
v_call: TRBV3-1
j_call: TRBJ1-1
clone_size: few
d_call: .
cdr3_aa: CASSQDLRIAEAFF
cdr3_nt: TGTGCCAGCAGCCAAGACCTTCGGATCGCTGAAGCTTTCTTT

cdr3_length: 16
v_call: TRBV4-1
j_call: TRBJ2-3
clone_size: .
d_call: .
cdr3_aa: CASSHPGRGATDTQYF
cdr3_nt: TGCGCCAGCAGCCACCCGGGAAGGGGGGCCACAGATACGCAGTATTTT

cdr3_length: 14
v_call: TRBV18
j_call: TRBJ2-5
clone_size: few
d_call: .
cdr3_aa: CASSPEGRFETQYF
cdr3_nt: TGTGCCAGCTCACCGGAGGGACGGTTTGAGACCCAGTACTTC

cdr3_length: 15
v_call: TRBV10-3
j_call: TRBJ1-6
clone_size: few
d_call: TRBD1
cdr3_aa: CATRPGTESNSPLHF
cdr3_nt: TGTGCCACCAGACCCGGGACAGAGAGTAATTCACCCCTCCACTTT

cdr3_length: 14
v_call: TRBV6-5
j_call: TRBJ2-3
clone_size: .
d_call: .
cdr3_aa: CASRRGQVTDTQYF
cdr3_nt: TGTGCCAGCCGGCGAGGGCAAGTCACAGATACGCAGTATTTT

cdr3_length: 17
v_call: TRBV25-1
j_call: TRBJ1-1
clone_size: few
d_call: .
cdr3_aa: CASSENPSWGMQTEAFF
cdr3_nt: TGTGCCAGCAGTGAAAACCCCTCGTGGGGGATGCAGACTGAAGCTTTCTTT

cdr3_length: 13
v_call: TRBV12-3/TRBV12-4
j_call: TRBJ2-7
clone_size: few
d_call: .
cdr3_aa: CASSLRPHYEQYF
cdr3_nt: TGTGCCAGCAGTTTGCGCCCCCACTACGAGCAGTACTTC

cdr3_length: 18
v_call: TRBV12-3/TRBV12-4
j_call: TRBJ2-3
clone_size: few
d_call: .
cdr3_aa: CASSLIRGGDKGVDTQYF
cdr3_nt: TGTGCCAGCAGTTTAATCCGAGGGGGGGACAAGGGAGTAGATACGCAGTATTTT

cdr3_length: 15
v_call: TRBV7-2
j_call: TRBJ2-2
clone_size: few
d_call: TRBD2
cdr3_aa: CASSSLAGGPGELFF
cdr3_nt: TGTGCCAGCAGCTCCCTAGCGGGGGGGCCCGGGGAGCTGTTTTTT

cdr3_length: 17
v_call: TRBV27
j_call: TRBJ2-1
clone_size: once
d_call: TRBD2
cdr3_aa: CASSATSGRGNYNEQFF
cdr3_nt: TGTGCCAGCAGTGCGACTAGCGGGAGGGGGAACTACAATGAGCAGTTCTTC

cdr3_length: 21
v_call: TRBV6-6
j_call: TRBJ1-1
clone_size: few
d_call: TRBD1
cdr3_aa: CASSYSMGQGTGGLMNTEAFF
cdr3_nt: TGTGCCAGCAGTTACTCAATGGGACAGGGGACTGGGGGGCTTATGAACACTGAAGCTTTCTTT

cdr3_length: 13
v_call: TRBV5-6
j_call: TRBJ1-1
clone_size: few
d_call: .
cdr3_aa: CATGEPHDTEAFF
cdr3_nt: TGTGCCACCGGGGAGCCTCATGACACTGAAGCTTTCTTT

cdr3_length: 16
v_call: TRBV15
j_call: TRBJ2-7
clone_size: few
d_call: .
cdr3_aa: CATSRDLGMLAYEQYF
cdr3_nt: TGTGCCACCAGCAGAGATTTAGGGATGCTGGCCTACGAGCAGTACTTC

cdr3_length: 15
v_call: TRBV27
j_call: TRBJ1-1
clone_size: .
d_call: .
cdr3_aa: CASRPGVDRSTEAFF
cdr3_nt: TGTGCCAGCAGGCCTGGGGTCGACAGAAGCACTGAAGCTTTCTTT

cdr3_length: 14
v_call: TRBV20-1
j_call: TRBJ1-1
clone_size: many
d_call: .
cdr3_aa: CSASRRVPFPEAFF
cdr3_nt: TGCAGTGCTTCCAGACGAGTCCCCTTCCCGGAAGCTTTCTTT

cdr3_length: 17
v_call: TRBV4-1
j_call: TRBJ2-3
clone_size: many
d_call: .
cdr3_aa: CASSQRESGDSTDTQYF
cdr3_nt: TGCGCCAGCAGCCAGAGAGAGTCCGGGGATAGCACAGATACGCAGTATTTT

cdr3_length: 14
v_call: TRBV7-7
j_call: TRBJ2-1
clone_size: few
d_call: TRBD1
cdr3_aa: CASSPVGQNNEQFF
cdr3_nt: TGTGCCAGCAGTCCCGTGGGACAGAACAATGAGCAGTTCTTC

cdr3_length: 16
v_call: TRBV29-1
j_call: TRBJ2-7
clone_size: .
d_call: TRBD2
cdr3_aa: CSVVWEELADPYEQYF
cdr3_nt: TGCAGCGTTGTGTGGGAGGAACTAGCGGACCCCTACGAGCAGTACTTC

cdr3_length: 16
v_call: TRBV7-2
j_call: TRBJ2-2
clone_size: many
d_call: .
cdr3_aa: CASSLARSGWGGELFF
cdr3_nt: TGTGCCAGCAGCTTAGCTCGGTCAGGGTGGGGCGGGGAGCTGTTTTTT

cdr3_length: 13
v_call: TRBV3-1
j_call: TRBJ1-2
clone_size: few
d_call: .
cdr3_aa: CASSQGGLQGYTF
cdr3_nt: TGTGCCAGCAGCCAAGGGGGTCTTCAGGGCTACACCTTC

cdr3_length: 15
v_call: TRBV7-9
j_call: TRBJ2-7
clone_size: .
d_call: .
cdr3_aa: CASSGRRAGPAEQYF
cdr3_nt: TGTGCCAGCAGCGGGAGGCGGGCAGGACCTGCCGAGCAGTACTTC

cdr3_length: 11
v_call: TRBV6-5
j_call: TRBJ2-1
clone_size: .
d_call: TRBD2
cdr3_aa: CASSRENEQFF
cdr3_nt: TGTGCCAGCTCGCGGGAGAATGAGCAGTTCTTC

cdr3_length: 19
v_call: TRBV6-2/TRBV6-3
j_call: TRBJ2-7
clone_size: few
d_call: TRBD2
cdr3_aa: CASNSRSIFGASGSHEQYF
cdr3_nt: TGTGCCAGCAATTCACGCAGCATTTTCGGGGCTAGCGGGAGCCACGAGCAGTACTTC

cdr3_length: 15
v_call: TRBV29-1
j_call: TRBJ2-1
clone_size: .
d_call: TRBD1
cdr3_aa: CSVGVRTGSYNEQFF
cdr3_nt: TGCAGCGTTGGGGTCAGGACAGGTTCCTACAATGAGCAGTTCTTC

cdr3_length: 15
v_call: TRBV7-6
j_call: TRBJ2-7
clone_size: .
d_call: TRBD1
cdr3_aa: CASSRGTGGFSEQYF
cdr3_nt: TGTGCCAGCAGCCGCGGGACAGGGGGCTTCAGCGAGCAGTACTTC

cdr3_length: 12
v_call: TRBV18
j_call: TRBJ2-4
clone_size: few
d_call: TRBD1
cdr3_aa: CASPQGARIQYF
cdr3_nt: TGTGCCAGCCCCCAGGGGGCGCGCATTCAGTACTTC

cdr3_length: 15
v_call: TRBV3-1
j_call: TRBJ1-5
clone_size: .
d_call: .
cdr3_aa: CASSLTGGVNQPQHF
cdr3_nt: TGTGCCAGCAGCCTGACGGGAGGGGTCAATCAGCCCCAGCATTTT

cdr3_length: 15
v_call: TRBV20-1
j_call: TRBJ2-1
clone_size: few
d_call: .
cdr3_aa: CSASPITSTGNEQFF
cdr3_nt: TGCAGTGCTAGCCCTATTACAAGTACTGGCAATGAGCAGTTCTTC

cdr3_length: 13
v_call: TRBV16
j_call: TRBJ1-1
clone_size: few
d_call: .
cdr3_aa: CASSQVGQTEAFF
cdr3_nt: TGTGCCAGCAGCCAAGTCGGGCAGACTGAAGCTTTCTTT

cdr3_length: 15
v_call: TRBV5-1
j_call: TRBJ2-6
clone_size: .
d_call: .
cdr3_aa: CASSLARVGANVLTF
cdr3_nt: TGCGCCAGCAGCTTGGCCAGGGTTGGGGCCAACGTCCTGACTTTC

cdr3_length: 16
v_call: TRBV5-1
j_call: TRBJ1-6
clone_size: few
d_call: TRBD1
cdr3_aa: CASSLTPGQGDSPLHF
cdr3_nt: TGCGCCAGCAGCTTGACGCCGGGACAGGGTGATTCACCCCTCCACTTT

cdr3_length: 13
v_call: TRBV20-1
j_call: TRBJ1-2
clone_size: few
d_call: .
cdr3_aa: CSARDTQGYGYTF
cdr3_nt: TGCAGTGCTAGAGATACTCAGGGCTATGGCTACACCTTC

cdr3_length: 14
v_call: TRBV29-1
j_call: TRBJ2-1
clone_size: .
d_call: TRBD2
cdr3_aa: CSVVQRLADNEQFF
cdr3_nt: TGCAGCGTTGTTCAGAGGCTAGCGGATAATGAGCAGTTCTTC

cdr3_length: 12
v_call: TRBV29-1
j_call: TRBJ1-2
clone_size: .
d_call: .
cdr3_aa: CSVPGVKGGYTF
cdr3_nt: TGCAGCGTTCCAGGCGTCAAGGGGGGCTACACCTTC

cdr3_length: 12
v_call: TRBV19
j_call: TRBJ1-2
clone_size: .
d_call: TRBD1
cdr3_aa: CAGGAGNYGYTF
cdr3_nt: TGTGCAGGGGGCGCAGGAAACTATGGCTACACCTTC

cdr3_length: 13
v_call: TRBV7-3
j_call: TRBJ1-1
clone_size: few
d_call: .
cdr3_aa: CASSSQEGTEAFF
cdr3_nt: TGTGCCAGCAGCTCTCAAGAGGGCACTGAAGCTTTCTTT

cdr3_length: 15
v_call: TRBV7-9
j_call: TRBJ2-6
clone_size: .
d_call: .
cdr3_aa: CASGGSNSGANVLTF
cdr3_nt: TGTGCCAGCGGGGGTTCTAACTCTGGGGCCAACGTCCTGACTTTC

cdr3_length: 14
v_call: TRBV7-2
j_call: TRBJ2-7
clone_size: few
d_call: .
cdr3_aa: CASSLALGVYEQYF
cdr3_nt: TGTGCCAGCAGCCTTGCCTTGGGGGTTTACGAGCAGTACTTC

cdr3_length: 17
v_call: TRBV6-1
j_call: TRBJ1-3
clone_size: .
d_call: TRBD1
cdr3_aa: CASSSERGRKTGNTIYF
cdr3_nt: TGTGCCAGCAGTTCCGAAAGGGGGCGAAAGACTGGAAACACCATATATTTT

cdr3_length: 14
v_call: TRBV20-1
j_call: TRBJ2-1
clone_size: .
d_call: .
cdr3_aa: CSARSPSSYNEQFF
cdr3_nt: TGCAGTGCTAGAAGCCCTAGCTCCTACAATGAGCAGTTCTTC